Presented here are 27 T cell receptor beta chains from one specimen sequenced in a study of blood T cell repertoires in COVID-19. TCRdb keeps only in-frame clones here, not all; method: immunoSEQ multiplex PCR. This sample has about 250,000 clones, with around 90% found just once. Material for sequencing was peripheral blood. All receptors come from a man in his thirties or forties with COVID-19, enrolled during active disease.

The CDR3 DNA reads as TGTGCCACCAGCAGAGCCGGGACCGGGACAGTATACAATGAGCAGTTCTTC. Translated, it gives CATSRAGTGTVYNEQFF. The chain uses TRBV15 and TRBJ2-1; 7 bases line up with TRBD1. CDR1 and CDR2 from the germline V gene are LNHNV and YYDKDF (reference sequence). CDR3 length equals 17 residues. The V and J ends lost 1 base and 4 bases, in that order; junction bases with no gene match: 10.

The chain has TRBV5-4 and TRBJ2-7; D is perhaps TRBD1 (5 bases). With 0 bases removed from V and 1 base from J, the gap between germline ends came to 5 bases. Per the germline V gene, CDR1 is SGHNT and CDR2 is YYREEE (reference sequence). CDR3 length: 13 amino acids. The CDR3: CASSLGQSYEQYF. For the CDR3, the DNA is TGTGCCAGCAGCTTGGGACAGTCCTACGAGCAGTACTTC.

This clone was observed a single time. The rearrangement links TRBV11-2 to TRBJ1-6; D is unresolved. The CDR3 is 14 residues long. Germline V gene lookup returns CDR1 SGHAT and CDR2 FQNNGV. V lost 0 bases, J lost 8 bases, and 8 bases lay in between. CDR3 amino acids: CASSLDPGDSPLHF. In DNA, the CDR3 is TGTGCCAGCAGCTTAGACCCGGGAGATTCACCCCTCCACTTT.

This chain connects TRBV5-1 to TRBJ2-1; weak D call: TRBD1 (5 bases). The CDR3 is made up of 13 amino acids. Germline V gives CDR1 SGHRS, CDR2 YFSETQ. V lost 0 bases to trimming and J lost 5 bases, with 6 bases between them. The chain's CDR3 is CASSLGRDNEQFF. The CDR3, as DNA: TGCGCCAGCAGCTTGGGCAGGGACAATGAGCAGTTCTTC. Filled out from reference TRBV5-1 and TRBJ2-1, the complete variable domain reads KAGVTQTPRYLIKTRGQQVTLSCSPISGHRSVSWYQQTPGQGLQFLFEYFSETQRNKGNFPGRFSGRQFSNSRSEMNVSTLELGDSALYLCASSLGRDNEQFFGPGTRLTVL.

The chain uses TRBV29-1 and TRBJ1-4; D remains ambiguous. With 4 bases removed from V and 7 bases from J, the gap between germline ends came to 10 bases. CDR3 size: 12 residues. Germline V gene sequence: CDR1 SQVTM, CDR2 ANQGSEA. CDR3 nucleotide sequence: TGCAGCGTTGTATGGGAGGGTGAAAAACTGTTTTTT. Protein product: CSVVWEGEKLFF.

The J gene is TRBJ1-2, the V gene TRBV6-6, with 9 bases identical to TRBD1. The CDR3 runs 16 residues. The J segment lost 7 bases and the V segment lost 2 bases, leaving 11 bases of the junction unmatched. Looked up from germline, CDR1 is MNHNY and CDR2 is SVGAGI (reference sequence). CDR3 DNA sequence: TGTGCCAGCAGTTACACGCAACCGGGACAGGGCCGTGGCTACACCTTC. This translates into CASSYTQPGQGRGYTF.

The rearrangement links TRBV7-9 to TRBJ1-2; D not certain. V was trimmed by 1 base and J by 7 bases, leaving 7 bases between them. Germline CDR1 reads SEHNR; CDR2 reads FQNEAQ (reference sequence). The CDR3 has 12 residues. CDR3 amino acids: CASSLGGFGYTF. The CDR3 DNA sequence: TGTGCCAGCAGCTTAGGAGGGTTTGGCTACACCTTC.

The table lists this clone with a count of one. The V and J genes are TRBV27 and TRBJ2-1; 10 bases are a match to TRBD2. V trimming: 1 base; J trimming: 4 bases; junction bases outside the gene matches: 4. In germline, CDR1 is MNHEY, CDR2 SMNVEV (reference sequence). The CDR3 totals 16 residues. The CDR3 bases are TGTGCCAGCAGTTTATATAGCGGGGGGAATTACAATGAGCAGTTCTTC. Protein product: CASSLYSGGNYNEQFF.

The chain employs TRBV7-9 and TRBJ1-6; D gene ambiguous. The CDR3 sequence is 19 residues long. Trimming pared 5 bases from V and 8 bases from J, leaving 28 bases between. Germline V lookup: CDR1 SEHNR, CDR2 FQNEAQ (reference sequence). The CDR3 is CASSTLQRSRARRDSPLHF. In nucleotides, the CDR3 is TGTGCCAGCAGCACCCTACAGAGATCGAGGGCAAGGAGGGATTCACCCCTCCACTTT.

CDR3 coding DNA: TGCAGCGTTGCGGGACAGGGGTCGGAAAAACTGTTTTTT. Its protein product is CSVAGQGSEKLFF. J is TRBJ1-4 and V is TRBV29-1; 10 nucleotides line up with TRBD1. Trimming took 4 bases from V and 8 from J; bases not matched to a gene: 4. This CDR3 has 13 residues. CDR1 is SQVTM and CDR2 is ANQGSEA in the germline V gene.

The chain has TRBV18 and TRBJ1-4; TRBD1 is a possible D gene (6 bases). Per the germline V gene, CDR1 is KGHSH and CDR2 is LQKENI. V was trimmed by 3 bases and J by 3 bases, leaving 20 bases between them. This CDR3 region has 18 residues. CDR3 bases: TGTGCCAGCTCACCGCAGGAAGGGGGACGAGGAGCTAATGAAAAACTGTTTTTT. Translation: CASSPQEGGRGANEKLFF.

The genes are TRBV19 and TRBJ1-5; D perhaps matches TRBD1 (5 bases). Germline-derived CDR1 and CDR2 are LNHDA and SQIVND (reference sequence). The CDR3 contains 13 residues. The germline V and J ends were trimmed by 1 base and 14 bases, with 15 bases remaining between them. As DNA, the CDR3 is TGTGCCAGTAGTATAGGACGGCAGGGAAAGAAGCATTTT. This translates into CASSIGRQGKKHF. The full variable domain, with the rest looked up from reference TRBV19 and TRBJ1-5, is DGGITQSPKYLFRKEGQNVTLSCEQNLNHDAMYWYRQDPGQGLRLIYYSQIVNDFQKGDIAEGYSVSREKKESFPLTVTSAQKNPTAFYLCASSIGRQGKKHFGDGTRLSIL.

The genes are TRBV15 and TRBJ1-4, with 10 bases that match TRBD1. The ends lost 9 bases at V and 6 bases at J; junction bases unmatched: 10. The CDR3 totals 15 residues. Germline lookup yields CDR1 LNHNV and CDR2 YYDKDF (reference sequence). The CDR3 DNA reads as TGTGCCACAGTCGACAGGGGGCGCGGGGATGAAAAACTGTTTTTT. The encoded protein is CATVDRGRGDEKLFF. Drawing the rest from reference TRBV15 and TRBJ1-4, the complete variable domain is DAMVIQNPRYQVTQFGKPVTLSCSQTLNHNVMYWYQQKSSQAPKLLFHYYDKDFNNEADTPDNFQSRRPNTSFCFLDIRSPGLGDTAMYLCATVDRGRGDEKLFFGSGTQLSVL.

The chain has TRBV3-1 (or the pseudogene TRBV3-2) and TRBJ1-6, with a tentative D call TRBD1 (6 bases). Deletions cut 0 bases from V and 12 bases from J, with 15 bases between. CDR3 length equals 15 residues. Germline V lookup: CDR1 LGHDT, CDR2 YNNKEL (reference sequence). The CDR3 DNA sequence: TGTGCCAGCAGCCAAGAAAGAACAGGGACACTACCCCTCCACTTT. It codes for CASSQERTGTLPLHF.

This clone was detected only a few times. This chain uses TRBV5-1 with TRBJ2-2; D not resolved. V gave up 1 base and J gave up 1 base, with 5 bases separating them. The CDR3 extends over 14 amino acids. Germline CDR1 SGHRS, CDR2 YFSETQ. The CDR3 protein is CASSLNQNTGELFF. In nucleotides, the CDR3 is TGCGCCAGCAGCTTGAATCAGAACACCGGGGAGCTGTTTTTT.

The chain has TRBV29-1 and TRBJ1-1; D remains ambiguous. Germline CDR1 SQVTM, CDR2 ANQGSEA. CDR3 length equals 13 residues. V was cut by 8 bases and J by 0 bases, with 13 bases left in between. CDR3: CSTLADLNTEAFF. The CDR3 nucleotides are TGCAGCACTTTGGCTGACTTGAACACTGAAGCTTTCTTT.

CDR3 sequence (DNA): TGCGCCAGCAGCCCCCGGACAAACTCCTATAATTCACCCCTCCACTTT. Translated: CASSPRTNSYNSPLHF. The chain recombines TRBV4-1 with TRBJ1-6; D may be TRBD1 (5 bases). There are 16 residues in the CDR3. Between the trimmed V and J ends, which lost 4 bases and 0 bases, there was a span of 10 bases. The germline CDR1 and CDR2 sequences are MGHRA and YSYEKL.

V and J are TRBV30 and TRBJ1-2; tentatively, D is TRBD1 (5 bases). The CDR3 sequence is 13 residues long. CDR1 and CDR2 (germline): GTSNPN, SVGIG (reference sequence). Trimming removed 2 bases at V and 8 bases at J, with 15 bases between. The CDR3 is CAWSPGGNQGYTF. The DNA of the CDR3 is TGTGCCTGGAGTCCTGGGGGGAACCAAGGCTACACCTTC.

This chain joins TRBV5-1 and TRBJ2-1; TRBD2 is a possible D gene (5 bases). CDR1 is SGHRS, CDR2 YFSETQ, per germline. V dropped 0 bases and J dropped 8 bases, with 15 bases sitting between them. There are 15 residues in the CDR3. The CDR3 sequence: CASSLDFGSRDEQFF. In DNA form, the CDR3 reads TGCGCCAGCAGCTTGGATTTTGGGAGCCGCGATGAGCAGTTCTTC.

The chain uses TRBV6-6 and TRBJ2-7; TRBD2 matches at 8 bases. V lost 8 bases and J lost 5; bases outside the gene matches: 11. There are 14 residues in the CDR3. Germline V gene lookup returns CDR1 MNHNY and CDR2 SVGAGI (reference sequence). CDR3 sequence reads: CASLPPGRGHEQYF. As DNA, the CDR3 is TGTGCCAGCCTCCCCCCCGGGAGGGGCCACGAGCAGTACTTC.

J is TRBJ1-3 and V is TRBV21-1; the table names TRBD1, a call not compared with the DNA. TRBV21-1 is a known pseudogene. The CDR3 consists of 18 residues. The CDR3 coding sequence is TGTGCCAGCAGCGTATTTTTCCGGGACAGGAATTCTGGAAACACCATATATTTT. Translating gives CASSVFFRDRNSGNTIYF.

J is TRBJ2-2 and V is TRBV5-1, with TRBD2 matching over 9 bases. V lost 1 base and J lost 5; bases outside the gene matches: 6. The germline CDR1 and CDR2 sequences are SGHRS and YFSETQ. The CDR3 runs 16 residues. The CDR3 DNA reads TGCGCCAGCAGCTTGTTGGGGCTAGCGGGGACCGGGGAGCTGTTTTTT. It translates to CASSLLGLAGTGELFF.

The chain combines TRBV14 with TRBJ1-2; weak D call: TRBD1 (5 bases). This CDR3 has 15 amino acids. Germline V gene lookup returns CDR1 SGHDN and CDR2 FVKESK. Trimming pared 0 bases from V and 8 bases from J, leaving 16 bases between. CDR3 protein: CASSQERGPLWGYTF. CDR3 sequence (DNA): TGTGCCAGCAGCCAAGAAAGGGGCCCGCTATGGGGCTACACCTTC.

The V call is TRBV2, the J call TRBJ1-2; D perhaps matches TRBD1 (6 bases). This CDR3 has 15 residues. Per the germline V gene, CDR1 is SNHLY and CDR2 is FYNNEI. The germline V and J ends were trimmed by 7 bases and 5 bases, with 20 bases remaining between them. CDR3 sequence reads: CASTQGRLRGYGYTF. CDR3 nucleotides: TGTGCCAGCACACAGGGACGTCTTAGGGGTTATGGCTACACCTTC.

The chain combines TRBV4-1 with TRBJ1-6; 7 bases line up with TRBD1. V dropped 1 base and J dropped 2; count of bases not matched to a gene: 8. Germline V gene lookup returns CDR1 MGHRA and CDR2 YSYEKL. There are 18 residues in the CDR3. CDR3 amino acids: CASSQAYPGGTYNSPLHF. Written as DNA, the CDR3 is TGCGCCAGCAGCCAAGCGTACCCAGGGGGGACCTATAATTCACCCCTCCACTTT.

V is TRBV6-5 and J is TRBJ2-4; TRBD1 might be the D (5 bases). Between the trimmed V and J ends, which lost 4 bases and 1 base, there was a span of 8 bases. Germline V lookup: CDR1 MNHEY, CDR2 SVGAGI. CDR3 length equals 14 residues. The chain's CDR3 is CASSFKGAKNIQYF. The CDR3 coding sequence is TGTGCCAGCAGTTTCAAGGGGGCCAAAAACATTCAGTACTTC.

The V and J genes are TRBV6-1 and TRBJ1-3, with no clear D. The V and J ends lost 0 bases and 2 bases respectively, with 5 bases between them. The CDR3 has 14 residues. Germline CDR1 MNHNS, CDR2 SASEGT. CDR3 nucleotides: TGTGCCAGCAGTGAAGCCGTCCCTGGAAACACCATATATTTT. It translates to CASSEAVPGNTIYF.